A selection of T cell receptor beta chains follows, all from one sample in a study of shared clonotypes between healthy human individuals. Assay: immunoSEQ multiplex PCR; the TCRdb copy retains only in-frame clones and omits some. The table lists about 1.4 million clones, more than 95% of them singletons, with 1% to 1.5% in the top ten. Input material: naive CD4+ T cells sorted from blood. The receptors shown here come from a young man in good health. Each CDR3 is given without its conserved first and last residue. Only some rows state a clone size, as once, few, many or a class for expanded clones.

.	TRBV5-4	ASSPQGSAGGLTDTQY
.	TRBV6-5	ASSYGANNEQF
once	TRBV27	ASSSLGLAGPNNEQF
.	TRBV5-1	ASSLATGRFDEQF
.	TRBV6-5	ASSYSSFGTPAEAF
.	TRBV5-4	ASSLQGPETQY
.	TRBV29-1	SVDGLAGVPEQF
.	TRBV5-4	ASSPHRGYTQY
.	TRBV18	ASSPPELKGGGLRGSYNEQF
.	TRBV28	ASHGSPVKYEQY
.	TRBV6-1	ASSMDSLEQY